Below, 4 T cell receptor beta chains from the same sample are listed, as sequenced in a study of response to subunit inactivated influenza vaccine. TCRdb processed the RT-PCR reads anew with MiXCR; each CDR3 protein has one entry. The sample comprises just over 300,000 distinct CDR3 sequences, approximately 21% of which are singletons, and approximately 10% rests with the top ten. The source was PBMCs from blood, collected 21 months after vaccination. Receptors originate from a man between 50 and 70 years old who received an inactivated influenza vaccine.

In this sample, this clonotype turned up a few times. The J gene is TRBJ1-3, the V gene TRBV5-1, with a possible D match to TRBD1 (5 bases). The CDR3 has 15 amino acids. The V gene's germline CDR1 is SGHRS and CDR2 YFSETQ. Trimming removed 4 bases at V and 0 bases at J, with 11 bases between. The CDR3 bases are TGCGCCAGCAGCCCCCGGACACCCTCTGGAAACACCATATATTTT. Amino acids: CASSPRTPSGNTIYF.

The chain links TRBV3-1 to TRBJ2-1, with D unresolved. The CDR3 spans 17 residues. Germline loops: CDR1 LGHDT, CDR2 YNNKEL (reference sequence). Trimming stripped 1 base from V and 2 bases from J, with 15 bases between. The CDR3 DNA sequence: TGTGCCAGCAGCCAAGGGGCGCCTACCATTCCCTACAATGAGCAGTTCTTC. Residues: CASSQGAPTIPYNEQFF.

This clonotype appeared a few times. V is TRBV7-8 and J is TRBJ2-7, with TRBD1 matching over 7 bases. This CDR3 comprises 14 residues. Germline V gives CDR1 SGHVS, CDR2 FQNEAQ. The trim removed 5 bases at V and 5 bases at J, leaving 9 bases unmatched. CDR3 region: CASSPKGRGNEQYF. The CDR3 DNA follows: TGTGCCAGCAGCCCAAAAGGCAGGGGGAACGAGCAGTACTTC.

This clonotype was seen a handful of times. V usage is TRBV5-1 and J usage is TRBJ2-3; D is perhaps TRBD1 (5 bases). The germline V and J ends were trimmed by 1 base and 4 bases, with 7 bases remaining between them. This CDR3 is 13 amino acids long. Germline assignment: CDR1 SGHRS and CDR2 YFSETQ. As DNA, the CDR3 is TGCGCCAGCAGCTTGCTCAGGGCAGATACGCAGTATTTT. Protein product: CASSLLRADTQYF.